This T cell receptor (beta chain) was identified in a study of blood T cell repertoires in COVID-19. Study as a whole: Acute and convalescent COVID-19 samples came from the United States, Italy and Spain. Nucleic acid was either cDNA or gDNA, and it came from T cells, B-cell-depleted T cells, or PBMCs.

Participants' own reports of clinical history determined their cohort assignment. Repertoires were generated with immunoSEQ multiplex PCR, while TCRdb's copy carries only in-frame clones and drops some. This table holds just over 300,000 clones, 70% to 90% found once. The receptor comes from a man aged 30 to 39 who had recovered from COVID-19. The sequencing sample was made of PBMCs or T cells enriched from blood (not recorded which).

The CDR3 coding sequence is TGTGCCAGCAGCTTAACTAGCGGAGGTTACGAGCAGTACTTC. Translation gives CASSLTSGGYEQYF. The chain employs TRBV7-8 and TRBJ2-7; 8 nucleotides align to TRBD2. The CDR3 has 14 amino acids. Germline V gene lookup returns CDR1 SGHVS and CDR2 FQNEAQ. With V trimmed by 2 bases and J by 4 bases, 4 bases remained unmatched.